The 14 T cell receptor beta chains listed next were all sequenced from one sample in a study of blood T cells in healthy people across ages. PCR was performed a second time for roughly 7 to 12 cycles using a sample-barcoded 5' primer and a J-beta primer mix. TCRdb reprocessed the 5' RACE reads with MiXCR, giving one entry per CDR3 protein. The sample shows hundreds of thousands of distinct CDR3 sequences, 40% to 50% of them seen only once. Source material: blood. The receptors were sampled from a man in his sixties in good health.

This clonotype has only one observation. The CDR3 spells CATSRAGAAFF. The CDR3 bases are TGTGCCACCAGCCGAGCGGGGGCAGCTTTCTTT. The chain joins TRBV15 to TRBJ1-1; tentatively, D is TRBD1 (6 bases). Trimming took 5 bases from V and 10 from J, leaving 11 bases between them. This CDR3 is 11 amino acids long. Per germline, CDR1 LNHNV and CDR2 YYDKDF (reference sequence).

This clonotype was seen a few times. The gene calls are TRBV4-3 and TRBJ1-2, with 8 bases lining up with TRBD1. This CDR3 has 14 amino acids. V shed 1 base, J shed 8 bases, and the junction held 6 bases outside the gene matches. CDR1 and CDR2 from the germline V gene are LGHNA and YSLEER. CDR3 sequence reads: CASSQAGTGRGYTF. The DNA of the CDR3 is TGCGCCAGCAGCCAAGCCGGGACAGGTCGGGGCTACACCTTC.

This clonotype was detected many times. The V gene is TRBV29-1, the J gene TRBJ2-7; D possibly corresponds to TRBD1 (6 bases). The CDR3 totals 14 residues. The germline V gene has CDR1 SQVTM and CDR2 ANQGSEA. Trimming cost V 2 bases and J 0 bases, with 11 bases left between them. CDR3: CSVEPTGSSYEQYF. The CDR3 region has the DNA TGCAGCGTTGAACCGACAGGCAGCTCCTACGAGCAGTACTTC.

This clonotype showed up just a few times. The chain links TRBV4-1 to TRBJ2-3; TRBD2 matches 13 bases. V was clipped by 3 bases and J by 7 bases; unmatched bases: 7. Germline values: CDR1 MGHRA, CDR2 YSYEKL. The CDR3 covers 16 residues. The CDR3 sequence is CASSQTTSGGLNTQYF. DNA of the CDR3: TGCGCCAGCAGCCAGACGACTAGCGGGGGGCTAAATACGCAGTATTTT.

Points on this clonotype: A junction boundary mismatches the germline segment, possibly from a read error. V gene TRBV11-2 combines with J gene TRBJ2-1; TRBD2 agrees at 11 bases. CDR3 size: 15 residues. The germline CDR1 and CDR2 sequences are SGHAT and FQNNGV. The CDR3 protein is CASSVDSGGAHEQFF. The CDR3 nucleotides are TGTGCCAGCAGCGTAGATAGCGGGGGGGCGCATGAGCAGTTCTTC.

This clonotype showed up just a few times. This chain joins TRBV12-3 or TRBV12-4 and TRBJ1-2, with D possibly TRBD1 on 5 matching bases. The V end was cut by 3 bases, the J end by 8 bases, with 16 bases between. CDR3 length: 14 amino acids. The CDR3: CASSFDSSFWGYTF. In DNA form, the CDR3 reads TGTGCCAGCAGTTTCGACAGCAGTTTCTGGGGCTACACCTTC.

The gene calls are TRBV14 and TRBJ1-4; 9 nucleotides agree with TRBD1. The CDR3 is made up of 15 amino acids. Germline V lookup: CDR1 SGHDN, CDR2 FVKESK. V shed 3 bases, J shed 4 bases, and the junction held 3 bases outside the gene matches. The chain's CDR3 is CASSHRTGVNEKLFF. In nucleotides, the CDR3 is TGTGCCAGCAGCCATCGGACAGGGGTTAATGAAAAACTGTTTTTT.

This clonotype has a handful of counts. This chain connects TRBV7-6 to TRBJ2-1; 10 nucleotides line up with TRBD1. J gave up 9 bases and V 5 bases, and 7 bases lay outside the gene matches. The CDR3 has 14 residues. The germline V gene encodes CDR1 SGHVS and CDR2 FNYEAQ. CDR3: CASSLRDRGSEQFF. As DNA, the CDR3 is TGTGCCAGCAGCCTCCGGGACAGGGGTAGTGAGCAGTTCTTC.

The chain combines TRBV7-9 with TRBJ2-7; 9 nucleotides align to TRBD1. CDR3 length equals 16 residues. Germline trimming cut 5 bases from V and 7 bases from J; bases unmatched to any gene: 15. Germline V gene lookup returns CDR1 SEHNR and CDR2 FQNEAQ (reference sequence). CDR3 nucleotide sequence: TGTGCCAGCAGCCAGGAACCCGGGACAGGGTACAATGAGCAGTACTTC. Its protein is CASSQEPGTGYNEQYF.

V gene TRBV5-1 combines with J gene TRBJ1-6; D ambiguous. Deletions cut 8 bases from V and 10 bases from J, with 13 bases between. From germline, CDR1 is SGHRS and CDR2 YFSETQ. This CDR3 has 12 residues. The CDR3 bases are TGCGCCAGTAACAACCCCGGATCACCCCTCCACTTT. Its protein is CASNNPGSPLHF.

The chain combines TRBV2 with TRBJ2-5, with unresolved D. CDR3 length: 15 residues. V was trimmed by 5 bases and J by 1 base, leaving 14 bases between them. CDR1 and CDR2 (germline): SNHLY, FYNNEI. The CDR3 sequence is CASSKTAGSQETQYF. CDR3 DNA: TGTGCCAGCAGTAAAACTGCTGGGTCCCAAGAGACCCAGTACTTC. The full variable domain, rest sourced from reference TRBV2 and TRBJ2-5, is EPEVTQTPSHQVTQMGQEVILRCVPISNHLYFYWYRQILGQKVEFLVSFYNNEISEKSEIFDDQFSVERPDGSNFTLKIRSTKLEDSAMYFCASSKTAGSQETQYFGPGTRLLVL.

The chain employs TRBV11-2 and TRBJ2-1; 8 nucleotides match TRBD1. The CDR3 is 15 residues long. CDR1 SGHAT and CDR2 FQNNGV come from the germline V gene. The ends lost 2 bases at V and 7 bases at J; junction bases unmatched: 7. Here the CDR3 reads CASSLMGQAYNEQFF. In DNA form, the CDR3 reads TGTGCCAGCAGCTTAATGGGACAGGCTTATAATGAGCAGTTCTTC. Drawing the rest from reference TRBV11-2 and TRBJ2-1, the complete variable domain is EAGVAQSPRYKIIEKRQSVAFWCNPISGHATLYWYQQILGQGPKLLIQFQNNGVVDDSQLPKDRFSAERLKGVDSTLKIQPAKLEDSAVYLCASSLMGQAYNEQFFGPGTRLTVL.

The chain combines TRBV28 with TRBJ2-5; D may be TRBD1 (5 bases). The assigned J gene may be wrong: the sequence end matches TRBJ2-7 better. This CDR3 comprises 18 residues. Germline values: CDR1 MDHEN, CDR2 SYDVKM. In nucleotides, the CDR3 is TGTGCCAGCAGTTTGTGGGGCGAGATCGGTAGGGCAAAGGACGAGCAGTACTTC. This encodes CASSLWGEIGRAKDEQYF.

V is TRBV3-1 and J is TRBJ2-4; 9 bases align to TRBD1. With V trimmed by 3 bases and J by 6 bases, 6 bases remained unmatched. The germline gives CDR1 LGHDT, CDR2 YNNKEL (reference sequence). The CDR3 is 15 amino acids. The CDR3 nucleotides are TGTGCCAGCAGCCACCGGGACAGGGTTGTAAACATTCAGTACTTC. Translation gives CASSHRDRVVNIQYF.